This T cell receptor beta chain was recovered during a study of T cell repertoires in cytomegalovirus infection. Study-wide background: Recently identified HLA-C-restricted CMV epitopes and well-studied HLA-B-restricted CMV epitopes were used by the study.

About this clonotype: Its cognate antigen is unknown.

Each CDR3 protein gets one entry after TCRdb re-called the reads with MiXCR. In the table there are hundreds of thousands of distinct CDR3 sequences, 30% to 40% of which are singletons. V was trimmed by 5 bases and J by 0 bases, leaving 14 bases between them. The length of the CDR3 is 16 residues. Per the germline V gene, CDR1 is MNHEY and CDR2 is SVGEGT. The sequence was collected from a human donor in good health (CMV status not recorded). Some clones in this sample may be carry-over from other donors' samples. This sequence joins TRBV6-2 or TRBV6-3 and TRBJ2-1; tentative D call: TRBD2 (7 bases). The sequencing used cultured PBMCs, collected from culture after CMV antigen stimulation. The CDR3 spells CASSRFGGPSYNEQFF. The CDR3 DNA sequence: TGTGCCAGCAGTCGGTTCGGGGGGCCCTCCTACAATGAGCAGTTCTTC.